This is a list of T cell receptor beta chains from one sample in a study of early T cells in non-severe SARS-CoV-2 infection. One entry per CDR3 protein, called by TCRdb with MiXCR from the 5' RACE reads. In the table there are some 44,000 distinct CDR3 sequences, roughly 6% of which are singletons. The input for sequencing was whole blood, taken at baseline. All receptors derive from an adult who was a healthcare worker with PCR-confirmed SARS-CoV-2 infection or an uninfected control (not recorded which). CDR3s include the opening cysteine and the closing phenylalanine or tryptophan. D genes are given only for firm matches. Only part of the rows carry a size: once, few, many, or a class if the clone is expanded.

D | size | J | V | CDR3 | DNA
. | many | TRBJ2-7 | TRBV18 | CASSPFDGTYEQYF | TGTGCCAGCTCACCATTCGACGGGACCTACGAGCAGTACTTC
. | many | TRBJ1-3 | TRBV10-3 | CAISEWATAGNTIYF | TGTGCCATCAGTGAGTGGGCGACAGCTGGAAACACCATATATTTT
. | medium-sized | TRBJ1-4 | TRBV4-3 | CASSQGWVGEKLFF | TGCGCCAGCAGCCAAGGTTGGGTAGGGGAAAAACTGTTTTTT
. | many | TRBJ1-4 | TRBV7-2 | CASSPIGRVNEKLFF | TGTGCCAGCAGCCCTATAGGGCGGGTTAATGAAAAACTGTTTTTT
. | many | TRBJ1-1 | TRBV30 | CAWSVPGPFGGWNTEAFF | TGTGCCTGGAGTGTACCAGGCCCTTTTGGGGGTTGGAACACTGAAGCTTTCTTT
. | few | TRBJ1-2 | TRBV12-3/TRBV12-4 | CASSFAGDNYGYTF | TGTGCCAGCAGTTTTGCCGGGGACAACTATGGCTACACCTTC
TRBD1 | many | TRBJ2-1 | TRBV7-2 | CASSYGQGSYNEQFF | TGTGCCAGCAGCTACGGACAGGGGTCCTACAATGAGCAGTTCTTC
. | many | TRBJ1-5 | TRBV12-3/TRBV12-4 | CASSPNGGGNQPQHF | TGTGCCAGCAGCCCTAACGGGGGAGGCAATCAGCCCCAGCATTTT
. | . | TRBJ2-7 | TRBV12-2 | CASRIWGKTYEQYF | TGTGCAAGTCGCATCTGGGGTAAAACCTACGAGCAGTACTTC
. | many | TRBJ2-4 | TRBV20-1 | CSASTGALAKNIQYF | TGCAGTGCTTCCACGGGGGCCCTAGCCAAAAACATTCAGTACTTC
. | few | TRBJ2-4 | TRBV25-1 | CASTLKFSPVGIQYF | TGTGCCAGCACCCTGAAGTTCTCTCCGGTAGGCATTCAGTACTTC
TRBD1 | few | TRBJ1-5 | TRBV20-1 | CSALTGVSNQPQHF | TGCAGTGCGCTGACAGGGGTTTCCAATCAGCCCCAGCATTTT
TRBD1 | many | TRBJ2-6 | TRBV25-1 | CASSESTGGSSGANVLTF | TGTGCCAGCAGTGAGAGCACAGGGGGAAGCTCTGGGGCCAACGTCCTGACTTTC
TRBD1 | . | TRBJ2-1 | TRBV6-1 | CASRGTGSSYNEQFF | TGTGCCAGCAGGGGGACAGGCAGCTCCTACAATGAGCAGTTCTTC
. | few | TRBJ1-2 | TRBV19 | CASIGQVGYGYTF | TGTGCCAGTATAGGTCAGGTCGGCTATGGCTACACCTTC
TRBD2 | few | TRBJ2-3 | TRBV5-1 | CASSLGSGGVWRTDTQYF | TGCGCCAGCAGCTTGGGGAGCGGGGGAGTTTGGCGCACAGATACGCAGTATTTT
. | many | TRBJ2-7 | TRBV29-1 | CSVGADSPYEQYF | TGCAGCGTTGGCGCGGACAGCCCCTACGAGCAGTACTTC
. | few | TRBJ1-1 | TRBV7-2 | CASRDRGSAEAFF | TGTGCCAGCAGAGACCGGGGAAGCGCTGAAGCTTTCTTT
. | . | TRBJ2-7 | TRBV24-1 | CATSDSGPRAEQYF | TGTGCCACCAGTGATTCGGGACCCCGAGCCGAGCAGTACTTC
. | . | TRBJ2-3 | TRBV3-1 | CASSQDRGTQYF | TGTGCCAGCAGCCAAGACCGTGGTACGCAGTATTTT
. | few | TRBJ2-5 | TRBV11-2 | CASSSAGQETQYF | TGTGCCAGCAGCTCCGCGGGCCAAGAGACCCAGTACTTC
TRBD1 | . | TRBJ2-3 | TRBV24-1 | CATSEAGTGRGDTQYF | TGTGCCACCAGTGAGGCCGGGACAGGGAGAGGAGATACGCAGTATTTT
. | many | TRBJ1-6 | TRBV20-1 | CSARRGGSSDNSPLHF | TGCAGTGCGAGAAGGGGGGGAAGTTCTGATAATTCACCCCTCCACTTT
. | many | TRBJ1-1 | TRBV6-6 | CASSPERTEAFF | TGTGCCAGCAGCCCTGAGCGGACTGAAGCTTTCTTT
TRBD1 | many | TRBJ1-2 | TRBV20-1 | CSAKTGGNYGYTF | TGCAGTGCTAAGACAGGGGGCAACTATGGCTACACCTTC
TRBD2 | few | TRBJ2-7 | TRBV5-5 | CASSSYQGTSGISSSYEQYF | TGTGCCAGCAGCTCTTATCAGGGGACTAGCGGGATTAGTAGCTCCTACGAGCAGTACTTC
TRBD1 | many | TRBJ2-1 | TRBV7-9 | CASSLRDRGSDEQFF | TGTGCCAGCAGCTTACGGGACAGGGGGTCGGATGAGCAGTTCTTC
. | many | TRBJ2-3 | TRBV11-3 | CASSPHASTDTQYF | TGTGCCAGCAGCCCCCACGCTAGCACAGATACGCAGTATTTT
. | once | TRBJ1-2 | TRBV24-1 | CATSTMGRNYGYTF | TGTGCCACCAGTACGATGGGTAGAAACTATGGCTACACCTTC
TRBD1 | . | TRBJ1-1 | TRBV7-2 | CANSNRGRDTEAFF | TGTGCCAACAGTAACAGGGGTCGGGACACTGAAGCTTTCTTT
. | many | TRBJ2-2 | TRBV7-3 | CAVGTMNTGELFF | TGTGCCGTCGGGACAATGAACACCGGGGAGCTGTTTTTT